This entry is about one T cell receptor (beta chain). This entry comes from a study of T cells in tuberculosis. The CDR3 is 17 amino acids. V trimming: 4 bases; J trimming: 2 bases; junction bases outside the gene matches: 13. Germline V CDR1 and CDR2: SGHTS, YDEGEE. The sample's time point: new active TB diagnosis, blood taken before or within 7 days of starting treatment. TCRdb keeps only in-frame clones here, not all; method: immunoSEQ multiplex PCR. The sample holds about 22,000 clones, approximately 86% seen once. J is TRBJ1-1 and V is TRBV5-8, with 8 bases lining up with TRBD1. Sequenced here: PBMCs, sampled at tuberculosis diagnosis. The clonotype was recovered from an adult with tuberculosis. The CDR3 region is CASSLGRYRGINTEAFF. The CDR3 coding sequence is TGTGCCAGCAGCCTCGGCCGATACAGGGGGATTAACACTGAAGCTTTCTTT.